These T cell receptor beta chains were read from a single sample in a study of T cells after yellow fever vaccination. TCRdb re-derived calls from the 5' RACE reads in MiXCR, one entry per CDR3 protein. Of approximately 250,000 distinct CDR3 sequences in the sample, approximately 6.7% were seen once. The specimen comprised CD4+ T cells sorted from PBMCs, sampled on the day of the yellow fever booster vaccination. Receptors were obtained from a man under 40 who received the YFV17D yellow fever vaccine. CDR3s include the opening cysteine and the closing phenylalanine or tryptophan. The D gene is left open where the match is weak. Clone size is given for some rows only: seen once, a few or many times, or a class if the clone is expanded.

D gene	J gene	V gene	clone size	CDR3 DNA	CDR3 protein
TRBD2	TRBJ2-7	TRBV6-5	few	TGTGCCAGCAGTCGAGGACTAGCGGGAGGGCCGAGGATCCACGAGCAGTACTTC	CASSRGLAGGPRIHEQYF
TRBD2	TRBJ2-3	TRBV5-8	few	TGTGCCAGCAGCCTAATGACCGGGACTAGCGGGACAGATACGCAGTATTTT	CASSLMTGTSGTDTQYF
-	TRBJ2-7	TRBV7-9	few	TGTGCCAGCAGCTTATTGCCAGGGAGGACCTACGAGCAGTACTTC	CASSLLPGRTYEQYF
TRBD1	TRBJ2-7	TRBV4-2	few	TGTGCCAGCAGCCGGGGACAGGTCTACGAGCAGTACTTC	CASSRGQVYEQYF
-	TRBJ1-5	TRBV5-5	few	TGTGCCAGCAGCCCTACTTGGGGGTATCAGCCCCAGCATTTT	CASSPTWGYQPQHF
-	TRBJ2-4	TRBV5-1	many	TGCGCCAGCAGCTCTCAGGACGGTCCCGGAAACATTCAGTACTTC	CASSSQDGPGNIQYF
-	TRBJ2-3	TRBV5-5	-	TGTGCCAGCAGTAAGGGGCAGACCTGCACAGATACGCAGTATTTT	CASSKGQTCTDTQYF
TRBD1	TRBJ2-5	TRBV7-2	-	TGTGCCAGCAGCTTTGCGACAGGGGTCCAAGAGACCCAGTACTTC	CASSFATGVQETQYF
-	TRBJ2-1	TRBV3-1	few	TGTGCCAGCAGCCGGCTAGGGGGAAGGGAGCAGTTCTTC	CASSRLGGREQFF
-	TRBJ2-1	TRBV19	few	TGTGCCAGTAGTATCGAGGGGAGCGGGCCGGGCTCCTACAATGAGCAGTTCTTC	CASSIEGSGPGSYNEQFF
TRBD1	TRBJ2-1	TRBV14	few	TGTGCCAGCAGCCTTACCGCTGGACAGGGAGTAGGACTGTTCTTC	CASSLTAGQGVGLFF
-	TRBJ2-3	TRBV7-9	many	TGTGCCAGCAGCAATCGGGCCCCCTCGGATACGCAGTATTTT	CASSNRAPSDTQYF
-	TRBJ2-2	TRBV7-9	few	TGTGCCAGCAGACCTTCCCCGGGGCTCACCGGGGAGCTGTTTTTT	CASRPSPGLTGELFF
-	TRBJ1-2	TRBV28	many	TGTGCCAGCAGTTTACCACAGAACTATGGCTACACCTTC	CASSLPQNYGYTF
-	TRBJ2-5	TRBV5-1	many	TGCGCCAGCAGCTTGGATCTGGGGCAACAGACCCAGTACTTC	CASSLDLGQQTQYF
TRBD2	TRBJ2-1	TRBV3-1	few	TGTGCCAGCAGCCAACGCCTCTCCGGGACTAGCGGAACCTACAATGAGCAGTTCTTC	CASSQRLSGTSGTYNEQFF
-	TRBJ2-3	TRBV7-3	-	TGTGCCAGCAGCTTATCAGGGGAAACAGATACGCAGTATTTT	CASSLSGETDTQYF
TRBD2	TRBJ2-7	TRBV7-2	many	TGTGCCAGCAGCTTAGCATCGACTAGCGGGAGTTGGGAGCAGTACTTC	CASSLASTSGSWEQYF
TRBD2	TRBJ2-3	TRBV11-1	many	TGTGCCAGCAGCTCCGGGACTAGCGGGAGTATCAGCACAGATACGCAGTATTTT	CASSSGTSGSISTDTQYF
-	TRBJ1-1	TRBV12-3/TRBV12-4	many	TGTGCCAGCAGTTTCTTTGGGAGCACTGAAGCTTTCTTT	CASSFFGSTEAFF
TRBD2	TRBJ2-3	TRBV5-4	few	TGTGCCAGCAGCAGGAGGTCCGCGGGAGTGTCCGCAGATACGCAGTATTTT	CASSRRSAGVSADTQYF
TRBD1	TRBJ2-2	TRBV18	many	TGTGCCAGCTCACCACGCGGACAGGGATCCGGGGAGCTGTTTTTT	CASSPRGQGSGELFF
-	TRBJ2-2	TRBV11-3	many	TGTGCCAGCAGCTCGCTCGACACCGGGGAGCTGTTTTTT	CASSSLDTGELFF
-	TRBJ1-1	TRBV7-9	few	TGTGCCAGCAGCGAAACCGGAGGCACTGAAGCTTTCTTT	CASSETGGTEAFF
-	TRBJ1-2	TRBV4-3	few	TGCGCCAGCAGCCAAGAATCGAGGACCGGCTACACCTTC	CASSQESRTGYTF
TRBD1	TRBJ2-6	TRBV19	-	TGTGCCAGTATTCCCGGGACAGGGCTTGGCTCTGGGGCCAACGTCCTGACTTTC	CASIPGTGLGSGANVLTF
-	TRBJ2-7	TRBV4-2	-	TGTGCCAGCACCTTTCTAGGAGCCAGCTACGAGCAGTACTTC	CASTFLGASYEQYF
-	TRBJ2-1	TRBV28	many	TGTGCCAGCAGTAGGAGCTATGAGCAGTTCTTC	CASSRSYEQFF
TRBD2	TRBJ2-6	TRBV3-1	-	TGTGCCAGCAGCCAAGAAACGGCTAGCGGCCGCTCTGGGGCCAACGTCCTGACTTTC	CASSQETASGRSGANVLTF
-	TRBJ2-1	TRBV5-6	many	TGTGCCAGCAGCCTGGACGGAGCAAGGTTCTTC	CASSLDGARFF
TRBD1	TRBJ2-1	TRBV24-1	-	TGTGCCACCAGTGACCCGACAGGGCCCAAGCACAATGAGCAGTTCTTC	CATSDPTGPKHNEQFF
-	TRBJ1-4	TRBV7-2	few	TGTGCCAGCAGCTTAGCCAAAGTGGGTAGTGAAAAACTGTTTTTT	CASSLAKVGSEKLFF
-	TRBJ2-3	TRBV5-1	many	TGCGCCAGCAAAGACTTCTCTAGCACAGATACGCAGTATTTT	CASKDFSSTDTQYF
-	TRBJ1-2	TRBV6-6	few	TGTGCCAGCAGGAGTAACTATGGCTACACCTTC	CASRSNYGYTF
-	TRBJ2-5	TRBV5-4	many	TGTGCCAGCAGCCCCCGTGGAGGGAAGCAAGAGACCCAGTACTTC	CASSPRGGKQETQYF
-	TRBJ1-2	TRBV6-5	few	TGTGCCAGCCACGGTCAGCTTGCCTCAGCTAACTATGGCTACACCTTC	CASHGQLASANYGYTF
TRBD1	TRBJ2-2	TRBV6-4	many	TGTGCCAGCAGTGTGATCAGGGGGACCGGGGAGCTGTTTTTT	CASSVIRGTGELFF
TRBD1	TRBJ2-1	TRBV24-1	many	TGTGCCACCAGTGATGCAGGGGGCTCCTACAATGAGCAGTTCTTC	CATSDAGGSYNEQFF
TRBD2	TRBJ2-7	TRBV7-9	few	TGTGCCAGCAGCAACCGAGCCGGGACTAGCGTACACGAGCAGTACTTC	CASSNRAGTSVHEQYF
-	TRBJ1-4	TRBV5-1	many	TGCGCCAGCAGGCGAACAGCGTACTCCAATGAAAAACTGTTTTTT	CASRRTAYSNEKLFF
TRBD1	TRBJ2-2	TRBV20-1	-	TGCAGTGCCACCAAAACAGGGGGTTTAACCGGGGAGCTGTTTTTT	CSATKTGGLTGELFF
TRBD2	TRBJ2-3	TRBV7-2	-	TGTGCCAGCAGCCAAGCGGGAGGTGGGGCAGATACGCAGTATTTT	CASSQAGGGADTQYF
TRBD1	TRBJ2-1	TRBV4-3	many	TGCGCCAGCAGCCAAGAGGCGTCGGGACAGGTCTACAATGAGCAGTTCTTC	CASSQEASGQVYNEQFF
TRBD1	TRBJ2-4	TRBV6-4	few	TGTGCCAGCAGCCAAAACAGGGGTTCCGGTCTAGCCGCCAAAAACATTCAGTACTTC	CASSQNRGSGLAAKNIQYF
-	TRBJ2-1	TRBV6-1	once	TGTGCCTCAACTTCCCGGATGGCGGACAATGAGCAGTTCTTC	CASTSRMADNEQFF
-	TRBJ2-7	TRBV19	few	TGTGCCAGTAGTATGGGCAAAGGCAACGAGCAGTACTTC	CASSMGKGNEQYF
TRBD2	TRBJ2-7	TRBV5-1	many	TGCGCCAGCAGTTTCCTTAGCGGGAGTACCTACGAGCAGTACTTC	CASSFLSGSTYEQYF
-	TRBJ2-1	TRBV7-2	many	TGTGCCAGCAGCCTATGGACGGAAGGGGAGCAGTTCTTC	CASSLWTEGEQFF
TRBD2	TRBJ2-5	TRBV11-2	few	TGTGCCAGCAGCTTGAGGCCGGCAGGACTAGCGGGAGGTCTCCAAGAGACCCAGTACTTC	CASSLRPAGLAGGLQETQYF